Listed below are T cell receptor beta chains from one sample, sequenced in a study of T cells after yellow fever vaccination. TCRdb re-called the 5' RACE reads through MiXCR, storing one row per CDR3 protein. The sample lists about 240,000 distinct CDR3 sequences, about 7% seen once, with roughly 0.93% in the top ten. Sequencing used CD4+ T cells sorted from PBMCs, obtained 15 days after the yellow fever booster vaccination. Source of these receptors: a young man who received the YFV17D yellow fever vaccine. The CDR3 runs from the conserved cysteine through the conserved F or W. D genes are given only for firm matches. Size tells how often a clone was seen (once, few, many) or the class of an expanded clone, and some rows leave it out.

j_call,v_call,d_call,clone_size,cdr3_aa,cdr3_nt
TRBJ1-4,TRBV6-5,NA,many,CASSWRQGEKLFF,TGTGCCAGCAGTTGGCGCCAGGGTGAAAAACTGTTTTTT
TRBJ2-1,TRBV19,NA,NA,CASTSTGTGSNEQFF,TGTGCCAGTACCAGTACAGGCACAGGTTCGAATGAGCAGTTCTTC
TRBJ2-1,TRBV12-3/TRBV12-4,NA,many,CASTRGNEQFF,TGTGCCAGCACTCGGGGGAATGAGCAGTTCTTC
TRBJ1-1,TRBV5-1,TRBD1,many,CASGPGTGADDTEAFF,TGCGCCAGCGGGCCCGGGACAGGGGCCGACGACACTGAAGCTTTCTTT
TRBJ2-3,TRBV23-1,NA,many,CASSQGSLRGDADTQYF,TGCGCCAGCAGTCAAGGCTCACTCAGGGGGGACGCAGATACGCAGTATTTT
TRBJ2-5,TRBV6-2/TRBV6-3,NA,few,CASSTDRRLYQETQYF,TGTGCCAGCAGCACTGACAGGCGCCTCTACCAAGAGACCCAGTACTTC
TRBJ2-3,TRBV7-2,NA,NA,CASRRGGGRSPDTQYF,TGTGCCAGCAGACGTGGGGGGGGGCGCTCACCAGATACGCAGTATTTT
TRBJ1-2,TRBV5-1,NA,few,CASSLAAGDYGYTF,TGCGCCAGCAGCTTGGCGGCCGGGGACTATGGCTACACCTTC
TRBJ1-1,TRBV12-5,NA,many,CASGLEGNTEAFF,TGTGCTAGTGGTTTGGAAGGGAACACTGAAGCTTTCTTT
TRBJ2-1,TRBV7-2,NA,few,CASSLRDGSNEQFF,TGTGCCAGCAGCTTAAGAGACGGATCCAATGAGCAGTTCTTC
TRBJ2-2,TRBV5-1,NA,NA,CASSPFVGQSNTGELFF,TGCGCCAGCAGCCCCTTTGTTGGACAGTCGAACACCGGGGAGCTGTTTTTT
TRBJ2-1,TRBV20-1,TRBD2,many,CSASTLAGDPNEQFF,TGCAGTGCTAGCACACTAGCGGGAGATCCCAATGAGCAGTTCTTC
TRBJ1-1,TRBV12-3/TRBV12-4,NA,few,CASSSQLGSTEAFF,TGTGCCAGCAGTTCCCAGTTAGGGTCCACTGAAGCTTTCTTT
TRBJ2-1,TRBV12-3/TRBV12-4,NA,many,CASSRLGEQFF,TGTGCCAGCAGCCGTCTAGGTGAGCAGTTCTTC
TRBJ1-1,TRBV12-3/TRBV12-4,NA,many,CASRTDGTEAFF,TGTGCCAGCAGAACGGACGGCACTGAAGCTTTCTTT
TRBJ2-7,TRBV5-5,NA,NA,CASSFDVGVGEQYF,TGTGCCAGCAGCTTTGATGTCGGGGTTGGGGAGCAGTACTTC
TRBJ2-1,TRBV29-1,NA,NA,CSVETVIPYNEQFF,TGCAGCGTCGAGACAGTCATACCCTACAATGAGCAGTTCTTC
TRBJ1-2,TRBV5-1,TRBD1,many,CASSGTGIYGYTF,TGCGCCAGCAGCGGGACAGGAATCTATGGCTACACCTTC
TRBJ2-3,TRBV6-5,NA,NA,CASSYPRAGDTQYF,TGTGCCAGCAGTTACCCCAGGGCGGGAGATACGCAGTATTTT
TRBJ2-7,TRBV4-3,NA,NA,CASSQPPGDGHEQYF,TGCGCCAGCAGCCAACCCCCCGGGGATGGCCACGAGCAGTACTTC
TRBJ2-1,TRBV5-1,NA,many,CASSLAGPPYNEQFF,TGCGCCAGCAGCTTGGCCGGCCCTCCGTACAATGAGCAGTTCTTC
TRBJ2-5,TRBV10-3,NA,NA,CAISEPNRAGGETQYF,TGTGCCATCAGTGAGCCGAACAGGGCAGGCGGTGAGACCCAGTACTTC
TRBJ2-1,TRBV20-1,NA,many,CSAAPGLGADEQFF,TGCAGTGCAGCCCCGGGACTCGGTGCAGATGAGCAGTTCTTC
TRBJ2-5,TRBV5-1,NA,few,CASSEGRGETQYF,TGCGCCAGCAGTGAAGGGCGCGGAGAGACCCAGTACTTC
TRBJ2-7,TRBV29-1,NA,many,CSVVTHEQYF,TGCAGCGTTGTGACACACGAGCAGTACTTC
TRBJ2-1,TRBV5-1,NA,many,CASRGGQNVNEQFF,TGCGCCAGCAGGGGTGGACAGAACGTCAATGAGCAGTTCTTC
TRBJ2-1,TRBV7-2,TRBD1,NA,CASKADRGRKDEQFF,TGTGCCAGCAAGGCGGACAGGGGGCGAAAGGATGAGCAGTTCTTC
TRBJ2-7,TRBV7-8,TRBD2,few,CASSLGPGTSIHEQYF,TGTGCCAGCAGCTTGGGACCCGGGACTAGCATCCACGAGCAGTACTTC
TRBJ2-3,TRBV7-6,TRBD1,many,CASSQTGANADTQYF,TGTGCCAGCAGCCAGACAGGGGCTAACGCAGATACGCAGTATTTT
TRBJ1-4,TRBV12-3/TRBV12-4,NA,many,CASSFHGDEKLFF,TGTGCCAGCAGTTTTCACGGGGACGAAAAACTGTTTTTT
TRBJ2-1,TRBV5-1,NA,many,CASSLGGGSSYNEQFF,TGTGCCAGCAGCTTAGGTGGGGGTAGCTCCTACAATGAGCAGTTCTTC
TRBJ1-4,TRBV27,NA,many,CASSRGTNEKLFF,TGTGCCAGCTCGAGAGGGACTAATGAAAAACTGTTTTTT
TRBJ1-1,TRBV7-2,TRBD1,NA,CASSYTGGGAEAFF,TGTGCCAGCAGCTATACAGGGGGTGGTGCTGAAGCTTTCTTT